These 7 T cell receptor beta chains were all obtained from the same sample, sequenced in a study of blood T cell repertoires in COVID-19. Method: immunoSEQ multiplex PCR; TCRdb's copy keeps in-frame clones and lacks some. Among over 120,000 clones listed, roughly four fifths were seen once. Sample: PBMCs or T cells enriched from blood (not recorded which). The receptors originated from a man aged 50 to 60 who had recovered from COVID-19.

The chain links TRBV28 to TRBJ1-6, with unresolved D. Germline-derived CDR1 and CDR2 are MDHEN and SYDVKM. The germline V and J ends were trimmed by 3 bases and 8 bases, with 11 bases remaining between them. The CDR3 sequence is 14 residues long. The CDR3 sequence: CASSLVQADSPLHF. The CDR3 DNA reads TGTGCCAGCAGTTTGGTGCAGGCTGATTCACCCCTCCACTTT.

The chain uses TRBV5-5 and TRBJ1-5; D is undetermined. The V end lost 0 bases, the J end lost 0 bases, and 7 bases lay between the germline ends. Germline V gives CDR1 SGHKS, CDR2 YYEKEE (reference sequence). There are 15 residues in the CDR3. The CDR3 DNA is TGTGCCAGCAGCTTGGACAGTTATAGCAATCAGCCCCAGCATTTT. This sequence encodes CASSLDSYSNQPQHF.

V usage is TRBV7-2 and J usage is TRBJ2-5; tentative D call: TRBD1 (5 bases). Trimming cost V 3 bases and J 5 bases, with 10 bases left between them. The CDR3 has 13 residues. Germline CDR1 SGHTA, CDR2 FQGNSA. The CDR3 spells CASSFRQWETQYF. CDR3 sequence (DNA): TGTGCCAGCAGCTTCCGACAGTGGGAGACCCAGTACTTC.

This sequence joins TRBV7-2 and TRBJ1-6; 7 bases fit TRBD1. Looked up from germline, CDR1 is SGHTA and CDR2 is FQGNSA. V shed 5 bases, J shed 10 bases, and the junction held 14 bases outside the gene matches. The CDR3 contains 16 residues. The CDR3 here is CASSPYRDSDRSPLHF. As DNA, the CDR3 is TGTGCCAGCAGCCCCTACCGGGACAGTGATCGGTCACCCCTCCACTTT.

The rearrangement joins TRBV19 to TRBJ1-2; possible D gene TRBD1, 5 bases. The V end lost 2 bases, the J end lost 4 bases, and 11 bases lay between the germline ends. Germline-derived CDR1 and CDR2 are LNHDA and SQIVND (reference sequence). The CDR3 totals 14 residues. CDR3 in DNA: TGTGCCAGTAGTATAAGGGAGGGGTTCTATGGCTACACCTTC. This sequence encodes CASSIREGFYGYTF.

The rearrangement uses TRBV15 and TRBJ2-2; TRBD1 matches 7 bases. J was trimmed by 4 bases and V by 0 bases; bases with no gene match: 11. The CDR3 length is 18 residues. CDR1 and CDR2 (germline): LNHNV, YYDKDF (reference sequence). The CDR3 reads CATSREPFGQGVTGELFF. In nucleotides, the CDR3 is TGTGCCACCAGCAGAGAACCATTCGGCCAGGGGGTCACCGGGGAGCTGTTTTTT.

The genes are TRBV15 and TRBJ1-2; D perhaps matches TRBD1 (5 bases). The CDR3 is 17 residues long. Trimming left V 0 bases short and J 9 bases short, with 23 bases between. Germline CDR1 and CDR2: LNHNV and YYDKDF (reference sequence). The CDR3: CATSRDNRGRSLGSYTF. CDR3 DNA: TGTGCCACCAGCAGAGATAATAGGGGCAGGAGTCTTGGGAGCTACACCTTC.